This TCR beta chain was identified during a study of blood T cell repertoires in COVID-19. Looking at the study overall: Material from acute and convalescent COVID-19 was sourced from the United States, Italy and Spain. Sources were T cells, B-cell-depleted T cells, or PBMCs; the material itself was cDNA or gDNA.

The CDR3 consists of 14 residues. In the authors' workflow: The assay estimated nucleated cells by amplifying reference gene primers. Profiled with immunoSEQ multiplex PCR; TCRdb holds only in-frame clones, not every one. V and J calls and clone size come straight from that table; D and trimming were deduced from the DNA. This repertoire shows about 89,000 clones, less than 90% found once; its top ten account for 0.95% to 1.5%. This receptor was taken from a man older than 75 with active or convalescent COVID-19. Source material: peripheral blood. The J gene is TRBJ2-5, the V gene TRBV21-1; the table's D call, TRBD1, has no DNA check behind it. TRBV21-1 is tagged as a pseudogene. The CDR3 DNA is TGTGCCAGCAGCAAAATGGCAGACCAAGAGACCCAGTACTTC. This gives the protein CASSKMADQETQYF.